The 2 T cell receptor beta chains below all came from one sample that was sequenced in a study of cytomegalovirus exposure and HLA in healthy donors. The PCR ran on 60 Vbeta and 13 Jbeta primers. Profiling relied on immunoSEQ multiplex PCR, and the TCRdb table lists in-frame clones only, not all of them. Among roughly 130,000 clones, 81% were seen once, and the ten largest hold over 4.5%. The sequenced sample consisted of PBMCs. The receptor source for this set is a woman in her thirties or forties in good health and CMV-seropositive.

The J gene is TRBJ2-5, the V gene TRBV29-1, with 7 bases that match TRBD1. Per germline, CDR1 SQVTM and CDR2 ANQGSEA. The CDR3 has 13 residues. With V trimmed by 3 bases and J by 5 bases, 6 bases remained unmatched. The CDR3 region is CSVDRGRRETQYF. The CDR3 DNA reads as TGCAGCGTTGATAGGGGGCGAAGGGAGACCCAGTACTTC.

CDR3 in amino acids: CASSRGRGQREAFF. CDR3 sequence (DNA): TGTGCCAGCAGCCGGGGGAGGGGCCAACGAGAAGCTTTCTTT. The chain uses TRBV6-5 and TRBJ1-1, with TRBD1 as a possible D gene (5 bases). V shed 6 bases and J shed 8 bases, with 19 bases lying between them. This CDR3 has 14 residues. CDR1 and CDR2 (germline): MNHEY, SVGAGI.